The T cell receptor beta chain under discussion was sequenced for a study of blood T cell repertoires in COVID-19. Study-wide background: Some COVID-19 samples were acute and others convalescent; all came from the United States, Italy and Spain.

Cohort 3 recovery required two negative PCRs, clearance, or symptom resolution. The protocol was immunoSEQ multiplex PCR, while the TCRdb copy is restricted to in-frame clones and leaves out a portion. The sample yields over 120,000 clones, around 86% seen once. The CDR3 is made up of 20 amino acids. Trimming took off 2 bases at V and 0 bases at J, with 23 bases between the two ends. CDR1 is LGHNA and CDR2 is YSLEER in the germline V gene. The clonotype originates from a man aged 50-60 years who had recovered from COVID-19. The genes are TRBV4-3 and TRBJ1-3, with D possibly TRBD1 on 6 matching bases. Sequencing was carried out using PBMCs or T cells enriched from blood (not recorded which). CDR3 bases: TGCGCCAGCAGCCAATTTTGGGGGCAATGGGGCGAAAGCTCTGGAAACACCATATATTTT. Amino acids: CASSQFWGQWGESSGNTIYF.